Listed here are 8 T cell receptor beta chains from one sample, sequenced in a study of early T cells in non-severe SARS-CoV-2 infection (dated by TCRdb to about 2021). The library was obtained by 5' RACE. Instrument on record: NextSeq 500. The public reads were reprocessed in TCRdb via fastp at Q25 and MiXCR, keeping in-frame beta chains. Entries are consolidated by CDR3 protein sequence, retaining the most common genes and DNA. In all, the sample holds over 25,000 distinct CDR3 sequences, and under 10% of those were seen once. Around 15% of the sample is held by the ten biggest clonotypes. Sequencing was performed on whole blood. The source is an adult who was a healthcare worker with PCR-confirmed SARS-CoV-2 infection or an uninfected control (not recorded which).

This clonotype was seen repeatedly, ten times or more. V gene TRBV6-2 or TRBV6-3 combines with J gene TRBJ1-2; D unresolved. The CDR3 runs to 18 residues. V was cut by 0 bases and J by 3 bases, with 20 bases left in between. Germline V lookup: CDR1 MNHEY, CDR2 SVGEGT. This CDR3 reads CASSYSTDSPSDDYGYTF. The CDR3 region has the DNA TGTGCCAGCAGTTACTCTACGGACTCCCCCTCGGATGACTATGGCTACACCTTC.

This clonotype appeared many times. The chain links TRBV15 to TRBJ1-2; the D gene is possibly TRBD1 (6 bases). Trimming shortened V by 3 bases and J by 1 base, and 6 bases separated the two germline ends. The CDR3 has 13 residues. Germline V CDR1 and CDR2: LNHNV, YYDKDF (reference sequence). The DNA of the CDR3 is TGTGCCACCAGCAGGGACAGTAACTATGGCTACACCTTC. It translates to CATSRDSNYGYTF.

This clonotype was seen many times. This sequence joins TRBV5-4 and TRBJ2-7; TRBD2 agrees at 10 bases. This CDR3 is built from 17 residues. V shed 2 bases, J shed 0 bases, and the junction held 8 bases outside the gene matches. Germline V gives CDR1 SGHNT, CDR2 YYREEE (reference sequence). The CDR3 reads CASSFGLAGANSYEQYF. Here the CDR3 DNA reads TGTGCCAGCAGCTTTGGCCTAGCGGGGGCCAACTCCTACGAGCAGTACTTC.

Many counts were recorded for this clonotype. V and J are TRBV5-1 and TRBJ1-6; the D is unclear. V was trimmed by 1 base and J by 0 bases, leaving 14 bases between them. This CDR3 contains 18 residues. Germline lookup yields CDR1 SGHRS and CDR2 YFSETQ. In DNA, the CDR3 is TGCGCCAGCAGCTTGCGTCCGCCGAGGGACTCCTATAATTCACCCCTCCACTTT. Translation: CASSLRPPRDSYNSPLHF.

This clonotype was counted at least ten times. This chain links TRBV7-8 with TRBJ1-1; no definite D call. Germline CDR1 SGHVS, CDR2 FQNEAQ. Deletions cut 3 bases from V and 2 bases from J, with 16 bases between. The CDR3 is 16 amino acids. The CDR3 sequence is CASSLSLIGSNTEAFF. The CDR3 coding sequence is TGTGCCAGCAGCTTGTCCCTGATAGGGAGCAACACTGAAGCTTTCTTT.

This clonotype was seen at least ten times. V usage is TRBV11-2 and J usage is TRBJ2-6; D is possibly TRBD1 (5 bases). CDR3 size: 16 residues. The V gene lost 3 bases and the J gene lost 0 bases, with 9 bases spanning the gap. Germline CDR1 is SGHAT and CDR2 is FQNNGV. The CDR3 bases are TGTGCCAGCAGCTTTCCCGACAGCTCTGGGGCCAACGTCCTGACTTTC. Its protein product is CASSFPDSSGANVLTF.

This sequence joins TRBV29-1 and TRBJ1-4, with D tentatively TRBD1 (6 bases). Germline V gene sequence: CDR1 SQVTM, CDR2 ANQGSEA. The V end was cut by 1 base, the J end by 8 bases, with 14 bases between. The CDR3 consists of 14 residues. The CDR3 DNA reads as TGCAGCGTTGAAGGGACAGCCCAGGGGGAAAAACTGTTTTTT. Amino acid sequence: CSVEGTAQGEKLFF.

This clonotype was counted many times. DNA of the CDR3: TGTGCCAGCAGTGAAGTCGCGGGAAACACCATATATTTT. Translated, it gives CASSEVAGNTIYF. V usage is TRBV6-1 and J usage is TRBJ1-3; no reliable D call. CDR3 length: 13 amino acids. Per germline, CDR1 MNHNS and CDR2 SASEGT. The germline V and J ends were trimmed by 1 base and 4 bases, with 5 bases remaining between them.